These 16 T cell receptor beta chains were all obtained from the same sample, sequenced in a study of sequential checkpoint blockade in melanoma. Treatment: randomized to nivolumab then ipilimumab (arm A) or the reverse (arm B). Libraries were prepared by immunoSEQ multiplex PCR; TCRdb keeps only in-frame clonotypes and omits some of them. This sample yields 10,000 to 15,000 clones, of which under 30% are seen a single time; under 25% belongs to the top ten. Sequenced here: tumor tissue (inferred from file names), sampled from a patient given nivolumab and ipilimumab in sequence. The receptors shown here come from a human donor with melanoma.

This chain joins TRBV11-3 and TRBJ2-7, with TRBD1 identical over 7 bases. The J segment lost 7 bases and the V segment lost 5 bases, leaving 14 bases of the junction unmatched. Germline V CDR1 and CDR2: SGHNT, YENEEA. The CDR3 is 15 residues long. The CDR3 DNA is TGTGCCAGCAGCACCATAGGGGACAGTATAATGGAGCAGTACTTC. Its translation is CASSTIGDSIMEQYF. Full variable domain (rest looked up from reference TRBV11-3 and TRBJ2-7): EAGVVQSPRYKIIEKKQPVAFWCNPISGHNTLYWYLQNLGQGPELLIRYENEEAVDDSQLPKDRFSAERLKGVDSTLKIQPAELGDSAVYLCASSTIGDSIMEQYFGPGTRLTVT.

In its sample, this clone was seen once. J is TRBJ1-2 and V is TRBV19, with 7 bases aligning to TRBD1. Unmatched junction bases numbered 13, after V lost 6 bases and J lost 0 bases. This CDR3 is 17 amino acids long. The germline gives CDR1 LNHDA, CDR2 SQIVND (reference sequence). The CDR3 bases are TGTGCCAGTAGCCCTAGGGACAGACCACCCACTAACTATGGCTACACCTTC. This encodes CASSPRDRPPTNYGYTF.

The CDR3: CASSESGGRSSYNSPLHF. The CDR3 DNA is TGCGCCAGCAGTGAGTCAGGAGGACGGAGCTCCTATAATTCACCCCTCCACTTT. V is TRBV10-2 and J is TRBJ1-6; D not certain. Trimming cost V 0 bases and J 0 bases, with 12 bases left between them. From germline, CDR1 is WSHSY and CDR2 SAAADI. CDR3 length: 18 residues.

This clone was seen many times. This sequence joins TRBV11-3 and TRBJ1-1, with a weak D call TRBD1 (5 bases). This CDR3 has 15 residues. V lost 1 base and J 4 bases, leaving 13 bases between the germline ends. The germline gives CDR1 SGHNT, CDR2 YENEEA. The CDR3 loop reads CASSLVRGGATEAFF. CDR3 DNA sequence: TGTGCCAGCAGCTTAGTGAGGGGTGGGGCCACTGAAGCTTTCTTT.

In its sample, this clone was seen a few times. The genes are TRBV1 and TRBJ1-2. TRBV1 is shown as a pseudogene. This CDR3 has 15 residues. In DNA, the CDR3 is TGCGCCAGCAGCCAAGATTTGAGGGGCAACTATGGCTACACCTTC. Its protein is CASSQDLRGNYGYTF.

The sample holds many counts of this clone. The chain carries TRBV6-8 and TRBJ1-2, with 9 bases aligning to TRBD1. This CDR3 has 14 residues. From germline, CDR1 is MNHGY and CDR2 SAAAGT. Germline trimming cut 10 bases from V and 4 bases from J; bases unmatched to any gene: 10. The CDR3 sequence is CAISPGTGIYGYTF. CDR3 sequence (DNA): TGTGCCATCAGCCCCGGGACAGGGATCTATGGCTACACCTTC.

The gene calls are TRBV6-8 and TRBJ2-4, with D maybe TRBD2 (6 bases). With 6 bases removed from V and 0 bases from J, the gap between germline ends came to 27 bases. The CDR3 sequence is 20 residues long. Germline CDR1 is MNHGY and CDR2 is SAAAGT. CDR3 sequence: CASSLPRGMGGGGAKNIQYF. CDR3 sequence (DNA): TGTGCCAGCAGCCTACCCCGAGGGATGGGGGGAGGTGGAGCCAAAAACATTCAGTACTTC.

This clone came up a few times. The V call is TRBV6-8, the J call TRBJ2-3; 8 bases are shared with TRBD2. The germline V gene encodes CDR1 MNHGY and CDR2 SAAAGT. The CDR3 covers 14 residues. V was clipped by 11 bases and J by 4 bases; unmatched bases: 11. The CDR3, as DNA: TGTGCCGGCGTCGGGGGGGCCGGAGCAGATACGCAGTATTTT. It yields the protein CAGVGGAGADTQYF.

DNA of the CDR3: TGTGCCAGCAGCCAATACACGGGGACAGGGATGGGCACTGAAGCTTTCTTT. It encodes CASSQYTGTGMGTEAFF. The gene calls are TRBV16 and TRBJ1-1; 9 bases are shared with TRBD1. Germline V gives CDR1 KGHSY, CDR2 FQNENV. There are 17 residues in the CDR3. J gave up 4 bases and V 1 base, and 10 bases lay outside the gene matches.

The CDR3 is CASSISLDRGQFF. The DNA for the CDR3 is TGTGCCAGTAGTATCTCTCTAGACAGGGGGCAGTTCTTC. The chain carries TRBV19 and TRBJ2-1; 8 bases agree with TRBD1. The ends lost 3 bases at V and 12 bases at J; junction bases unmatched: 7. CDR3 length equals 13 residues. Germline CDR1 LNHDA, CDR2 SQIVND (reference sequence). The entire variable domain, with the rest obtained from reference TRBV19 and TRBJ2-1, is as follows: DGGITQSPKYLFRKEGQNVTLSCEQNLNHDAMYWYRQDPGQGLRLIYYSQIVNDFQKGDIAEGYSVSREKKESFPLTVTSAQKNPTAFYLCASSISLDRGQFFGPGTRLTVL.

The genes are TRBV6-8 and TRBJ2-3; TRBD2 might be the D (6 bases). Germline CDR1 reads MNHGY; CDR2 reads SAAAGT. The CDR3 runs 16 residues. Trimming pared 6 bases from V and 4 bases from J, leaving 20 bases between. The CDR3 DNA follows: TGTGCCAGCAGGCCTGAAAAGACTAGAGTACCAGATACGCAGTATTTT. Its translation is CASRPEKTRVPDTQYF.

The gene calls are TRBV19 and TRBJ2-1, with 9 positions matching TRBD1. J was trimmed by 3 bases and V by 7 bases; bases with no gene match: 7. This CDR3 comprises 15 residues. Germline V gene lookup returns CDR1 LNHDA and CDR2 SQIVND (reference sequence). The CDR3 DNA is TGTGCCAGTACTGTGGGACAGGGTTACTACAATGAGCAGTTCTTC. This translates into CASTVGQGYYNEQFF.

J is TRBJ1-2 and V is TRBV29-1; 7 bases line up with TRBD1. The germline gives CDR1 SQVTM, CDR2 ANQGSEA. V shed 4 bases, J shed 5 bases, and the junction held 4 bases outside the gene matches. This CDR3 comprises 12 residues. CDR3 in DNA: TGCAGCGTTGCGGCAGGGGGGTATGGCTACACCTTC. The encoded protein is CSVAAGGYGYTF.

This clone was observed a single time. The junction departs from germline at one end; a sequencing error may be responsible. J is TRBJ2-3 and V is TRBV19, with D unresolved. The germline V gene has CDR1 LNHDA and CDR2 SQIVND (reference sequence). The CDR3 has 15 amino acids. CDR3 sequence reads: CASSLDLTSTDTQYF. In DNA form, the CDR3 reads TGTGCCAGTAGTCTAGACCTCACTAGCACAGATACGCAGTATTTT.

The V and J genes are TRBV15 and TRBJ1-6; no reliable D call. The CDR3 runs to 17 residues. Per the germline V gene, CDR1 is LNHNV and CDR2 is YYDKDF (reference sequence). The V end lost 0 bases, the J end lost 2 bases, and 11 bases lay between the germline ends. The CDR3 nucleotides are TGTGCCACCAGCAGAGATGTGGGTCAGCCCTATAATTCACCCCTCCACTTT. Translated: CATSRDVGQPYNSPLHF.

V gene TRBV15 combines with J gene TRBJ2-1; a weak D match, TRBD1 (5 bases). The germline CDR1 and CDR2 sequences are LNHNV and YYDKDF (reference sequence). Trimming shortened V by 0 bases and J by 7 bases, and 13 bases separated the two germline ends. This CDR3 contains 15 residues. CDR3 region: CATSRDRYRRNEQFF. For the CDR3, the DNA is TGTGCCACCAGCAGAGATCGCTACAGGAGAAATGAGCAGTTCTTC.